This T cell receptor beta chain was obtained from a study of metastatic and nonmetastatic thyroid tumors. The table lists this clone with many counts. Among the patients, none had received any treatment before thyroid surgery. V lost 1 base and J lost 0, with 16 bases in between. The CDR3 extends over 18 amino acids. CDR1 and CDR2 (germline): LGHDT, YNNKEL (reference sequence). TCRdb re-called the PCR reads through MiXCR. Of roughly 30,000 clones listed, roughly a sixth are singletons. This TCR was recovered from a female donor with papillary thyroid cancer or a benign thyroid nodule (not recorded which). Some clones in this sample may be carry-over from other donors' samples. The chain combines TRBV3-1 with TRBJ2-1, with TRBD2 as a possible D gene (6 bases). The sample consisted of blood. The DNA for the CDR3 is TGTGCCAGCAGCCAAGTACTGCTAGCGCAAAGCTCCTACAATGAGCAGTTCTTC. This gives the protein CASSQVLLAQSSYNEQFF.